This T cell receptor (beta chain) emerged from a study of blood T cell repertoires in COVID-19. Study background: COVID-19 samples collected from the United States, Italy and Spain covered acute and convalescent phases. The analysed material was cDNA or gDNA that came from T cells, B-cell-depleted T cells, or PBMCs.

Authors' methods: From reference gene primer amplification, estimates of nucleated cell counts were derived. TCRdb keeps only in-frame clones here, not all; method: immunoSEQ multiplex PCR. Clone size and V and J calls were adopted from that table, with D and trimming inferred from the DNA. In the table there are around 60,000 clones, roughly 89% of which are singletons. This receptor was identified in a man in his 60s with active COVID-19. Specimen: peripheral blood.

This CDR3 reads CAITTRGGYTF. In nucleotides, the CDR3 is TGTGCCATAACAACCCGAGGTGGCTACACCTTC. The chain is built from TRBV28 and TRBJ1-2; no reliable D call. The CDR3 consists of 11 residues. Germline values: CDR1 MDHEN, CDR2 SYDVKM. V was shortened by 10 bases and J by 7 bases, with 13 bases between the two germline ends.